A selection of T cell receptor beta chains follows, all from one sample in a study of cytomegalovirus exposure and HLA in healthy donors. Profiling relied on immunoSEQ multiplex PCR, and the TCRdb table lists in-frame clones only, not all of them. The sample lists about 54,000 clones; about 92% were seen once. Material: PBMCs. Receptors were obtained from a young woman in good health and CMV-seropositive. Each CDR3 is given with its conserved first and last residue. A D gene is named only where the DNA matches it firmly. Clone size, where shown, is once, few, many, or a class for clones that have expanded.

d_call | j_call | v_call | clone_size | cdr3_aa | cdr3_nt
NA | TRBJ1-6 | TRBV4-1 | NA | CASSQDGGSPLHF | TGCGCCAGCAGCCAAGATGGGGGGTCACCCCTCCACTTT
NA | TRBJ1-1 | TRBV6-4 | NA | CASSDPGELLEAFF | TGTGCCAGCAGTGACCCGGGGGAGCTCCTCGAAGCTTTCTTT
NA | TRBJ2-2 | TRBV7-8 | NA | CASSLPTGELFF | TGTGCCAGCTCCCTCCCCACCGGGGAGCTGTTTTTT
NA | TRBJ1-2 | TRBV6-1 | NA | CAAASQGYIDGYTF | TGTGCCGCAGCCTCTCAGGGGTACATCGATGGCTACACCTTC
TRBD1 | TRBJ1-2 | TRBV6-5 | NA | CASSGRTGNYGYTF | TGTGCCAGCAGTGGGCGGACAGGGAACTATGGCTACACCTTC
TRBD1 | TRBJ1-1 | TRBV7-9 | once | CASSLSGQGEGTEAFF | TGTGCCAGCAGCTTATCCGGACAGGGGGAGGGCACTGAAGCTTTCTTT
TRBD2 | TRBJ2-7 | TRBV6-5 | NA | CASSMSGNSYEQYF | TGTGCCAGCAGTATGAGCGGGAACTCCTACGAGCAGTACTTC
NA | TRBJ2-5 | TRBV10-2 | once | CASRDRYLETQYF | TGCGCCAGCAGGGACAGATATTTAGAGACCCAGTACTTC
TRBD2 | TRBJ2-5 | TRBV7-8 | NA | CASSLELAGGQQTQYF | TGTGCCAGCAGCTTAGAGTTAGCGGGGGGGCAACAGACCCAGTACTTC
NA | TRBJ2-2 | TRBV5-1 | once | CASSPEAGNTGELFF | TGCGCCAGCAGTCCGGAGGCAGGTAACACCGGGGAGCTGTTTTTT